Presented here are 5 T cell receptor beta chains from one specimen sequenced in a study of CD8 T cells in ankylosing spondylitis. TCRdb used MiXCR to reprocess the 5' RACE reads, holding one entry per CDR3 protein. The sample holds fewer than 550,000 distinct CDR3 sequences, under 5.5% seen once. Broader study findings: Seven to nine highly homologous variants made up a TCR beta motif that seemed to typify ankylosing spondylitis blood.

No antigen is known for these receptors. The sequenced sample consisted of blood, either unsorted or a sorted T cell fraction (not recorded which). The receptors were gathered from a male donor with ankylosing spondylitis.

In the case of this clonotype: It may be a read error: a sequence one base away is much more abundant. This chain joins TRBV20-1 and TRBJ1-2, with 7 bases matching TRBD1. V shed 4 bases, J shed 10 bases, and the junction held 15 bases outside the gene matches. The CDR3 extends over 14 amino acids. Per germline, CDR1 DFQATT and CDR2 SNEGSKA (reference sequence). The CDR3 DNA sequence: TGCAGTGCTACAAACAACAGGGGAACCGATAACTACACCTTC. Protein: CSATNNRGTDNYTF.

This clonotype was picked up many times. V usage is TRBV7-2 and J usage is TRBJ2-5, with D perhaps TRBD1 or TRBD2 (7 bases each). This CDR3 comprises 14 residues. V gave up 5 bases and J gave up 5 bases, with 15 bases separating them. The germline CDR1 and CDR2 sequences are SGHTA and FQGNSA. DNA of the CDR3: TGTGCCAGCAGCCGGAACAGGGGAGGGGAGACCCAGTACTTC. This translates into CASSRNRGGETQYF.

The rearrangement joins TRBV7-2 to TRBJ2-7; perhaps D is TRBD1 or TRBD2 (5 bases each). The CDR3 is 13 residues long. V lost 5 bases to trimming and J lost 6 bases, with 14 bases between them. Per germline, CDR1 SGHTA and CDR2 FQGNSA. In DNA, the CDR3 is TGTGCCAGCAGCGACATGGGGGTCTCCGAGCAGTACTTC. It yields the protein CASSDMGVSEQYF.

The chain uses TRBV5-6 and TRBJ2-1; D might be TRBD1 (6 bases). Germline values: CDR1 SGHDT, CDR2 YYEEEE. This CDR3 has 14 amino acids. V was cut by 3 bases and J by 2 bases, with 9 bases left in between. In DNA form, the CDR3 reads TGTGCCAGCAGCTCCTGGGACACCTACAATGAGCAGTTCTTC. It is translated as CASSSWDTYNEQFF.

On this clonotype itself: A much larger clone differs from this one at a single base, so this may be a read error. The CDR3 DNA reads TGTGCCAGCGGTTTAAGGGTTCAAGAGACCCAGTACTTC. Protein sequence: CASGLRVQETQYF. The chain combines TRBV27 with TRBJ2-5; D not certain. The germline V gene encodes CDR1 MNHEY and CDR2 SMNVEV (reference sequence). The CDR3 is made up of 13 amino acids.